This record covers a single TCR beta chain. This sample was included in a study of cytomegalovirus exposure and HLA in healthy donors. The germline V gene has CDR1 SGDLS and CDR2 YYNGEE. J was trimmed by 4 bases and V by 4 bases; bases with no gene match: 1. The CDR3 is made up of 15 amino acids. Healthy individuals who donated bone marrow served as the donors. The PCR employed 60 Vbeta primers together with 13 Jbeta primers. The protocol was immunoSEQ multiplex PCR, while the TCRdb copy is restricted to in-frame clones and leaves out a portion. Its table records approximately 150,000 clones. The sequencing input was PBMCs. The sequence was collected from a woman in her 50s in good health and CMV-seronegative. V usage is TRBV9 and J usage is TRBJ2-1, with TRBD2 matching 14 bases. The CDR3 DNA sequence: TGTGCCAGCAGCAGGACTAGCGGGGGGTACAATGAGCAGTTCTTC. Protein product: CASSRTSGGYNEQFF.